Described below is a single TCR beta chain sequence and its context. The source of the sample is a study of spatial heterogeneity in lung cancer. Time point noted: blood at routine non-recurrence follow-up after resection. The input material, whole RNA from tumor, nontumor lung or frozen PBMC, was sequenced unsorted. CDR1 is SGHTA, CDR2 FQGNSA, per germline. The CDR3 is made up of 13 amino acids. V lost 0 bases and J 7 bases, leaving 7 bases between the germline ends. One entry per CDR3 protein, called by TCRdb with MiXCR from the 5' RACE reads. The top ten clones hold over 15% of a sample with some 120,000 distinct CDR3 sequences, 9% to 15% of them seen once.

This rearrangement joins TRBV7-2 to TRBJ2-4, with D tentatively TRBD2 (6 bases). This clonotype originated in a male donor with early-stage non-small cell lung cancer. Sample: PBMCs, taken at follow-up. This chain's CDR3 is CASSLAEGNIQYF. In DNA, the CDR3 is TGTGCCAGCAGCTTAGCGGAGGGCAACATTCAGTACTTC. Full variable domain (missing parts from reference TRBV7-2 and TRBJ2-4): GAGVSQSPSNKVTEKGKDVELRCDPISGHTALYWYRQSLGQGLEFLIYFQGNSAPDKSGLPSDRFSAERTGGSVSTLTIQRTQQEDSAVYLCASSLAEGNIQYFGAGTRLSVL.